This TCR beta chain derives from a study of blood T cells in healthy people across ages. This CDR3 comprises 13 residues. V was trimmed by 5 bases and J by 5 bases, leaving 13 bases between them. A second PCR, run for roughly 7 to 12 cycles, used a sample-barcoded 5' primer plus a J-beta primer mix. Each cDNA molecule, via a template-switch adaptor with 12 random nucleotides, was tagged. Via MiXCR, TCRdb re-called the 5' RACE reads, giving one row per CDR3 protein. The data hold more than 800,000 distinct CDR3 sequences, with around 45% observed a single time. The sample comprised blood. This chain links TRBV12-3 or TRBV12-4 with TRBJ2-7, with D possibly matching TRBD1 (6 bases). The receptor was isolated from a woman aged 60-75 years in good health. For the CDR3, the DNA is TGTGCCAGCAGTGTTACAGGGTCCCACGAGCAGTACTTC. It encodes CASSVTGSHEQYF.